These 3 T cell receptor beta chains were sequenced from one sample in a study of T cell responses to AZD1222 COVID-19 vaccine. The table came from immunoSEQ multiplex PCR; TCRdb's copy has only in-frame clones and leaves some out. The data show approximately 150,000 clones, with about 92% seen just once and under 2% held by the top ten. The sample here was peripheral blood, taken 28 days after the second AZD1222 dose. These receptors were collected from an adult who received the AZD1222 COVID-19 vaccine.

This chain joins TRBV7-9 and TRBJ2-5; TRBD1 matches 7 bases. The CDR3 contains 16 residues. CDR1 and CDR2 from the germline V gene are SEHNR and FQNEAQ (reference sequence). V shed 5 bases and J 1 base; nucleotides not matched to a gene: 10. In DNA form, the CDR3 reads TGTGCCAGCAGCCAGAAAATGGACAGGCCCCAAGAGACCCAGTACTTC. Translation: CASSQKMDRPQETQYF.

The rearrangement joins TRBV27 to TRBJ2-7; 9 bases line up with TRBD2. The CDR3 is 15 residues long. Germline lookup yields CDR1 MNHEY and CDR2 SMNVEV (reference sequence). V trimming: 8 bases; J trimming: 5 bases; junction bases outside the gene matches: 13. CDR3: CASSLREGGTHEQYF. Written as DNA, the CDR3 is TGTGCCAGCTCTTTGCGGGAGGGAGGGACCCACGAGCAGTACTTC.

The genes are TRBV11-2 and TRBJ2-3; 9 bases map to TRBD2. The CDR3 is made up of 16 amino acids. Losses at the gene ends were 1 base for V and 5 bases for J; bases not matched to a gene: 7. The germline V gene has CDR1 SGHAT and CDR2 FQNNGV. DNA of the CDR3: TGTGCCAGCAGCTTAGCAGTCGGGACTAGCCAAGATACGCAGTATTTT. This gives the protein CASSLAVGTSQDTQYF.